This T cell receptor beta chain was recorded in a study of T cell responses to AZD1222 COVID-19 vaccine. Only in-frame clones appear in the TCRdb table, and some are missing; sequencing was by immunoSEQ multiplex PCR. This sample yields roughly 70,000 clones, of which roughly 82% are seen a single time; less than 6.5% belongs to the top ten. The sample in question was peripheral blood, obtained on day 0 of AZD1222 vaccination. The source of this sequence is an adult in good health.

CDR3 protein: CASTHDRATGELFF. The DNA of the CDR3 is TGTGCCTCCACCCATGACAGGGCCACCGGGGAGCTGTTTTTT. V and J are TRBV30 and TRBJ2-2; 7 positions match TRBD1. Per the germline V gene, CDR1 is GTSNPN and CDR2 is SVGIG (reference sequence). The CDR3 has 14 amino acids. Trimming at V came to 7 bases and at J to 4 bases, leaving 9 bases not matched to a gene.